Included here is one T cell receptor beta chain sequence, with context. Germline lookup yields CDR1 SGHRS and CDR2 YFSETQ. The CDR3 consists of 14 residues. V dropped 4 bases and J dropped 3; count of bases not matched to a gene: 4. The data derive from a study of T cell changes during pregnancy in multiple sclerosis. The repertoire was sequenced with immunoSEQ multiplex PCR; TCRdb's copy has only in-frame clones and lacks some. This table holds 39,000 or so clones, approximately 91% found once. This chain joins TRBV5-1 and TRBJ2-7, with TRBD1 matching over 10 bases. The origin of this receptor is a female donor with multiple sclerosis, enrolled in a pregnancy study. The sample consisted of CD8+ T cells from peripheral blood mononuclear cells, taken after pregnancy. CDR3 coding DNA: TGCGCCAGCAGCCCTGGACAGGGGGTCTACGAGCAGTACTTC. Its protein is CASSPGQGVYEQYF.